Described below is a single TCR gamma chain sequence and its context. This clone registers as medium-sized (0.01 to 0.1%) within its sample. This clone's antigen is unknown. Base qualities were left out, and no much larger clone turns up one base away. This sample includes further DNA sequences coding for the same CDR3. Library creation used RT-PCR. The instrument given in TCRdb is Illumina MiSeq. TCRdb reprocessed the public reads with the caller CATT; rows with the same DNA were merged afterwards. For this sample there are approximately 940 gamma-chain clones; approximately 8.1% appear just once. Approximately 10% of the sample is held by the ten biggest clonotypes. These data are taken from a study of gammadelta T cells in human blood (dated by TCRdb to 2018 to 2021). On the study overall, not on this receptor specifically: According to the study, polyclonal expansion of innate gamma-delta T cells immediately after birth appeared to be driven by microbial exposure.

The CDR3 spans 11 residues, from the cysteine through the phenylalanine. Of all the DNA, just the CDR3 is kept, 33 bases in frame from base 1. CDR1 and CDR2 are drawn from the germline V gene: EGSTGY, YDSYTSSV. For this chain, trimming is 2 bases at the V end and 5 bases at the J end, and the number of junction bases without a gene match is 0. The TCR comes from a human donor. The material sequenced was non-Vgamma9Vdelta2 gamma-delta T cells from infant blood. The chain links TRGV4 with TRGJ1 or TRGJ2. The CDR3 reads as follows: CATWDDYKKLF. The bases are TGTGCCACCTGGGATGATTATAAGAAACTCTTT.